This is a list of T cell receptor beta chains from one sample in a study of T cell responses to AZD1222 COVID-19 vaccine. The protocol was immunoSEQ multiplex PCR, while the TCRdb copy is restricted to in-frame clones and leaves out a portion. Of some 150,000 clones detected, 82% appear once; the ten largest clones hold 3.5% to 5%. The sequencing here drew on peripheral blood, taken on day 0 of MenACWY control vaccination. The source is an adult in good health. Both conserved end residues are part of each CDR3. The order of the fields is V gene, D gene, clone size, J gene, CDR3 protein, CDR3 DNA. The D gene is left open where the match is weak. The size field is filled for only some rows; it gives once, few, many or a size class.

TRBV9	.	.	TRBJ1-2	CASSVSPGVYGYTF	TGTGCCAGCAGCGTATCACCAGGAGTCTATGGCTACACCTTC
TRBV27	TRBD1	.	TRBJ1-5	CASSSDRGSNQPQHF	TGTGCCAGCAGTTCCGACAGGGGAAGCAATCAGCCCCAGCATTTT
TRBV6-1	.	.	TRBJ1-1	CASSEVSQRTEAFF	TGTGCCAGCAGTGAAGTGTCACAGCGTACTGAAGCTTTCTTT
TRBV18	TRBD1	.	TRBJ2-3	CASSPGTGTTDTQYF	TGTGCCAGCTCACCAGGGACAGGGACCACAGATACGCAGTATTTT
TRBV7-8	.	.	TRBJ1-3	CASSSIFGNTIYF	TGTGCCAGCAGCTCCATTTTTGGAAACACCATATATTTT
TRBV7-2	.	.	TRBJ2-3	CASSSQPTGGTDTQYF	TGTGCCAGCAGCTCTCAACCCACTGGGGGAACAGATACGCAGTATTTT
TRBV30	.	.	TRBJ1-2	CAWSGRRRTETTYYGYTF	TGTGCCTGGAGCGGTAGACGACGGACAGAGACCACCTATTATGGCTACACCTTC
TRBV28	.	.	TRBJ1-6	CASSSLLSDRSSYNSPLHF	TGTGCCAGCAGTTCACTGCTTTCTGACCGGAGCTCCTATAATTCACCCCTCCACTTT
TRBV29-1	.	.	TRBJ2-2	CSGRGSNTGELFF	TGCAGCGGCAGGGGATCGAACACCGGGGAGCTGTTTTTT
TRBV6-5	.	.	TRBJ1-1	CASRDSYTEAFF	TGTGCCAGCAGGGACAGCTACACTGAAGCTTTCTTT
TRBV14	.	.	TRBJ2-1	CASRHLGDGQFF	TGTGCCAGCAGACACTTAGGGGACGGGCAGTTCTTC
TRBV7-8	TRBD1	.	TRBJ2-2	CASSLGQGVNTGELFF	TGTGCCAGCAGCTTAGGACAGGGGGTGAACACCGGGGAGCTGTTTTTT
TRBV18	TRBD1	.	TRBJ2-5	CASSRPGQTQETQYF	TGTGCCAGCTCGCGGCCGGGACAGACACAAGAGACCCAGTACTTC
TRBV19	TRBD1	few	TRBJ1-5	CASSPKDRVYSNQPQHF	TGTGCCAGTAGCCCTAAGGACAGGGTTTATAGCAATCAGCCCCAGCATTTT
TRBV5-4	.	.	TRBJ2-5	CASSLRDGQETQYF	TGTGCCAGCAGCCTCCGGGACGGCCAAGAGACCCAGTACTTC
TRBV2	.	once	TRBJ2-7	CASQGDAGPYEQYF	TGTGCCAGCCAGGGTGACGCGGGCCCCTACGAGCAGTACTTC
TRBV6-5	.	.	TRBJ1-2	CASSRTEGFSYGYTF	TGTGCCAGCAGCCGAACCGAAGGTTTTTCCTATGGCTACACCTTC
TRBV15	TRBD1	.	TRBJ1-5	CATSREGQALEPQHF	TGTGCCACCAGCAGGGAGGGACAGGCTCTGGAACCCCAGCATTTT
TRBV11-2	.	few	TRBJ2-2	CASSLVGPNTGELFF	TGTGCCAGCAGCTTAGTGGGGCCGAACACCGGGGAGCTGTTTTTT
TRBV19	.	.	TRBJ1-1	CASSSEWGWPEAFF	TGTGCCAGTAGCAGCGAGTGGGGTTGGCCTGAAGCTTTCTTT